These T cell receptor beta chains were read from a single sample in a study of T-cell memory formation after mild COVID-19. Each CDR3 protein is one row after TCRdb ran MiXCR on the 5' RACE reads. Of hundreds of thousands of distinct CDR3 sequences in the sample, roughly a fifth were seen once. Sequencing was performed on PBMCs or a T cell subset sorted from them (not recorded which). These receptors were collected from a man between 18 and 29 years old who had mild COVID-19 (a few samples of this study predate the infection). Cell type and time point are not known. Both conserved end residues are part of each CDR3. Fields, in order: V gene, D gene, J gene, clone size, CDR3 DNA, CDR3 protein. A D gene is named only where the DNA matches it firmly. Expanded clones are given a class, and other clones once, few, many or no size at all.

>TRBV30|TRBD2|TRBJ2-7|many
TGTGCCTGGAGTGACGGGGGGACCTACGAGCAGTACTTC
CAWSDGGTYEQYF
>TRBV12-3/TRBV12-4|.|TRBJ1-2|.
TGTGCCAGCAGCCATGACCGTGACTATGGCTACACCTTC
CASSHDRDYGYTF
>TRBV10-2|.|TRBJ2-2|few
TGCGCCAGCAGTGAGGACAGGCGGAACACCGGGGAGCTGTTTTTT
CASSEDRRNTGELFF
>TRBV5-1|.|TRBJ1-1|few
TGCGCCAGCAGCGCTAAACGGGTGGATGGGAGCACTGAAGCTTTCTTT
CASSAKRVDGSTEAFF
>TRBV5-1|TRBD2|TRBJ2-5|few
TGCGCCAGCAGCTTCACGACTAGCGGGGGCGGAGAGACCCAGTACTTC
CASSFTTSGGGETQYF
>TRBV4-3|.|TRBJ2-6|.
TGCGCCAGCAGTCAAACAGGGAACTCTGGGGCCAACGTCCTGACTTTC
CASSQTGNSGANVLTF
>TRBV12-3/TRBV12-4|.|TRBJ1-6|few
TGTGCCAGCAGTTTTGCGGGACGGGATAATTCACCCCTCCACTTT
CASSFAGRDNSPLHF
>TRBV7-9|.|TRBJ2-7|few
TGTGCCAGCAGCTTATCCTGGGGGGAGCAGTACTTC
CASSLSWGEQYF
>TRBV18|TRBD2|TRBJ2-1|.
TGTGCCAGCTCAGCGGGGGGCCCGGTCAATGAGCAGTTCTTC
CASSAGGPVNEQFF
>TRBV15|.|TRBJ2-3|.
TGTGCCACCAGCAAGGTTGCCAGGGGTCCCGGCGATACGCAGTATTTT
CATSKVARGPGDTQYF
>TRBV10-2|.|TRBJ1-1|.
TGCGCCAGCAGTGTTGGGGGCCAGGGGACTGAAGCTTTCTTT
CASSVGGQGTEAFF
>TRBV12-3/TRBV12-4|TRBD1|TRBJ1-1|.
TGTGCCAGCAGTTTTGACAGGGTTGATGAAGCTTTCTTT
CASSFDRVDEAFF
>TRBV7-7|.|TRBJ2-5|.
TGTGCTAGCAGCTTAGGGGGTACCCAAGAGACCCAGTACTTC
CASSLGGTQETQYF
>TRBV20-1|.|TRBJ1-5|many
TGCAGTGGGGCCTTAGGGTCGGGTCAGCCCCAGCATTTT
CSGALGSGQPQHF
>TRBV4-3|TRBD2|TRBJ2-3|.
TGCGCCAGCAGCCAATCGGGGACTAGCGGGCGCACAGATACGCAGTATTTT
CASSQSGTSGRTDTQYF
>TRBV2|TRBD1|TRBJ2-4|.
TGTGCCAGCAGGGCGGACAGGGTTATCGCCATTCAGTACTTC
CASRADRVIAIQYF
>TRBV6-1|TRBD1|TRBJ1-1|.
TGTGCCAGCAGTGGAGAACAGGGGATCAGAGACACTGAAGCTTTCTTT
CASSGEQGIRDTEAFF
>TRBV7-2|.|TRBJ1-2|few
TGTGCCAGCAGCTTGCGTACCGGGAGAGACTATGGCTACACCTTC
CASSLRTGRDYGYTF
>TRBV7-9|TRBD2|TRBJ2-5|.
TGTGCCAGCAATCCAGGCGGGGGGGCCGCAGAGACCCAGTACTTC
CASNPGGGAAETQYF
>TRBV25-1|.|TRBJ1-2|.
TGTGCCAGCAGTGAACCGGGACCGACCATAACTAACTATGGCTACACCTTC
CASSEPGPTITNYGYTF
>TRBV11-2|.|TRBJ2-2|.
TGTGCCAGCAGCACGCGGTCACTTTTCGGGGAGCTGTTTTTT
CASSTRSLFGELFF
>TRBV10-3|.|TRBJ1-3|.
TGTGCCATCAGGGAGAGCTCTGGAAACACCATATATTTT
CAIRESSGNTIYF
>TRBV20-1|.|TRBJ1-1|few
TGCAGTGCAGAGACCTCAGGGGTGAACACTGAAGCTTTCTTT
CSAETSGVNTEAFF
>TRBV7-3|TRBD1|TRBJ2-3|.
TGTGCCAGCAGCCCCCAGGGACAGACCACAGATACGCAGTATTTT
CASSPQGQTTDTQYF
>TRBV6-1|.|TRBJ1-1|many
TGTGCCAGCAGTGAAGTGTACGGGACTGAAGCTTTCTTT
CASSEVYGTEAFF
>TRBV14|TRBD2|TRBJ2-7|.
TGTGCCAGCAGCACCGGGGGGGGGTCATACTACGAGCAGTACTTC
CASSTGGGSYYEQYF
>TRBV2|.|TRBJ2-2|few
TGTGCCAGCAGAGTAAACACCGGGGAGCTGTTTTTT
CASRVNTGELFF
>TRBV12-3/TRBV12-4|.|TRBJ1-5|.
TGTGCCAGCAGTTTCGATGATCAGCCCCAGCATTTT
CASSFDDQPQHF
>TRBV4-3|.|TRBJ1-1|.
TGCGCCAGCAGCCAAGATAGGAGCACTGATGCTTTCTTT
CASSQDRSTDAFF
>TRBV7-9|.|TRBJ2-5|many
TGTGCCAGCAGCTTAGGAGGGACGGAGACCCAGTACTTC
CASSLGGTETQYF
>TRBV11-2|TRBD2|TRBJ2-1|.
TGTGCTGGGAGGGCTAGCGGGGGCCCCGCTGCTGAGCAGTTCTTC
CAGRASGGPAAEQFF
>TRBV24-1|.|TRBJ1-5|few
TGTGCCACCAGTGATACGGATCAGCCCCAGCATTTT
CATSDTDQPQHF